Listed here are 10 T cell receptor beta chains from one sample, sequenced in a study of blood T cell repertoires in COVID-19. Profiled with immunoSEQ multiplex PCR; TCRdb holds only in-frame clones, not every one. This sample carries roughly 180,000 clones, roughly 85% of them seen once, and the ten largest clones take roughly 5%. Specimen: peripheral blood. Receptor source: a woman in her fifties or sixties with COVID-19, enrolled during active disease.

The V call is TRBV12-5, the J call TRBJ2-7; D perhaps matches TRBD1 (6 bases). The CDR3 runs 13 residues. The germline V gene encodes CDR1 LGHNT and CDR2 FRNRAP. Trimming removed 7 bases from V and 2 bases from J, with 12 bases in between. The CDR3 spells CASAPRGTYEQYF. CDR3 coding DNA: TGTGCTAGTGCCCCTAGGGGGACCTACGAGCAGTACTTC. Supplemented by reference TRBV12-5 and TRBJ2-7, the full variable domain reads DARVTQTPRHKVTEMGQEVTMRCQPILGHNTVFWYRQTMMQGLELLAYFRNRAPLDDSGMPKDRFSAEMPDATLATLKIQPSEPRDSAVYFCASAPRGTYEQYFGPGTRLTVT.

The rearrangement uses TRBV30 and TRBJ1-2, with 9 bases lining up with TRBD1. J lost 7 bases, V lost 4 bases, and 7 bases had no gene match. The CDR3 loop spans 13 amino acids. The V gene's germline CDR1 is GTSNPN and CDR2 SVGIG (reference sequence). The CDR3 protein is CAWTPQGAAGYTF. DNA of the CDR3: TGTGCCTGGACCCCACAGGGGGCGGCTGGCTACACCTTC.

The CDR3 DNA follows: TGTGCCAGCAGTTTAAACAGCCTCTGGAATGAGCAGTTCTTC. Protein: CASSLNSLWNEQFF. V is TRBV28 and J is TRBJ2-1, with D unresolved. CDR3 length: 14 residues. V lost 2 bases, J lost 7 bases, and 12 bases lay in between. Germline loops: CDR1 MDHEN, CDR2 SYDVKM.

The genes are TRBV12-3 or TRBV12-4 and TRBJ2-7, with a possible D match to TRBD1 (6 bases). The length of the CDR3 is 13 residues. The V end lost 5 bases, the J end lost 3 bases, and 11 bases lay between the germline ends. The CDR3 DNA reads TGTGCCAGCAGTCCCCAGGGGTTCTACGAGCAGTACTTC. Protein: CASSPQGFYEQYF.

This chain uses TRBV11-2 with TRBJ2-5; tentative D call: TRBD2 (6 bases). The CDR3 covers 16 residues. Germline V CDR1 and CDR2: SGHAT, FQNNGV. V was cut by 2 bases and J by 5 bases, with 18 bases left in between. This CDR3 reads CASSLFRGKLSETQYF. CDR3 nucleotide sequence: TGTGCCAGCAGCTTATTCCGGGGGAAACTTTCGGAGACCCAGTACTTC.

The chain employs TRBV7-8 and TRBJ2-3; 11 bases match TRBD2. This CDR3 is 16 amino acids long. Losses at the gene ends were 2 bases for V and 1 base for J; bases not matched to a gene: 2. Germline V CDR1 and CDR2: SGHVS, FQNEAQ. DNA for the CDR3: TGTGCCAGCAGCTTAACACTAGCGGGGGGCACAGATACGCAGTATTTT. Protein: CASSLTLAGGTDTQYF.

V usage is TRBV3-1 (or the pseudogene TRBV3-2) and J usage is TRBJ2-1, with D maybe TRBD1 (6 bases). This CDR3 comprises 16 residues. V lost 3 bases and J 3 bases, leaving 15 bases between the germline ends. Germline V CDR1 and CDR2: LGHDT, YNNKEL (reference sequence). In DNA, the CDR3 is TGTGCCAGCAGCCACCCCCCCGGGACACTCTACAATGAGCAGTTCTTC. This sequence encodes CASSHPPGTLYNEQFF.

CDR3 DNA sequence: TGTGCCAGCAGCTTGGAGTCCCCGCGGGGCTACACCTTC. It is translated as CASSLESPRGYTF. The gene calls are TRBV5-4 and TRBJ1-2; no firm D call. The germline CDR1 and CDR2 sequences are SGHNT and YYREEE (reference sequence). The length of the CDR3 is 13 residues. Between the trimmed V and J ends, which lost 0 bases and 8 bases, there was a span of 11 bases.

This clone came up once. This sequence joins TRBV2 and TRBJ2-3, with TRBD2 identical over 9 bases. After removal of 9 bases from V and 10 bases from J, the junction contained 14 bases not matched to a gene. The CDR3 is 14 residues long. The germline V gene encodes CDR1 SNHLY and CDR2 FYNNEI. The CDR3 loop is CASSTSGRGFSQYF. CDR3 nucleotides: TGTGCCAGTTCGACTAGCGGACGTGGTTTTTCGCAGTATTTT.

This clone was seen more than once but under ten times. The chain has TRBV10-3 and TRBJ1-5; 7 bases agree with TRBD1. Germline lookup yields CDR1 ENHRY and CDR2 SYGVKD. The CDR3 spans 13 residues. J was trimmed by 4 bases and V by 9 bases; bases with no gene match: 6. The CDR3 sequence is CAMSGTENQPQHF. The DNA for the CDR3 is TGTGCCATGTCCGGGACAGAGAATCAGCCCCAGCATTTT.